The clone carrying this TCR beta chain was observed a few times. The target antigen is unknown. CDR1 and CDR2 (germline): MDHEN, SYDVKM. The CDR3 is made up of 15 amino acids. The ends lost 6 bases at V and 5 bases at J; junction bases unmatched: 12. TCRdb's copy holds only in-frame clones and misses some; the assay was immunoSEQ multiplex PCR. Of over 25,000 clones in the sample, about four fifths were seen once. The sample comes from a study of T cells in narcolepsy. Turning to the study itself: Healthy controls were enrolled alongside patients with narcolepsy type 1 or type 2. Findings and caveats of the study: Some memory CD4+ repertoires had no autoreactive clone sequences. HCRT-specific and TRIB2-specific autoreactive clonotypes appeared among same-patient CSF and blood CD4+ clonotypes. Healthy controls reportedly lacked the autoreactive clonotypes serially found in patients' blood.

What was sequenced was memory (CD45RA-) CD4+ T cells from blood. The clonotype comes from a human donor in good health. The chain joins TRBV28 to TRBJ2-7; the match to TRBD2 covers 8 bases. The CDR3 DNA reads TGTGCCAGCAGCCCCCGGGGTAGCGGGAACCACGAGCAGTACTTC. This encodes CASSPRGSGNHEQYF.